The source of this T cell receptor beta chain is a study of neurological immune-mediated disorders. Study findings and constraints: HTLV-1-associated myelopathy led in TCR clonal expansion, while multiple sclerosis ranked lowest, below healthy controls.

The method for making cDNA was 5'RACE, and it used 10-nucleotide random UMIs. TCRdb called the 5' RACE reads again in MiXCR, with one record for every CDR3 protein. The sample gives roughly 57,000 distinct CDR3 sequences, less than 25% of which show up once; about 4.5% is in the top ten. Germline V gene data show CDR1 as LNHDA and CDR2 as SQIVND (reference sequence). There are 14 residues in the CDR3. Unmatched junction bases numbered 4, after V lost 2 bases and J lost 4 bases. Time point meaning: technical triplicate 2. Only a few counts were recorded for this clonotype. Its antigen is unidentified. The V gene is TRBV19, the J gene TRBJ1-1; 7 bases are a match to TRBD1. The sequence derives from a man aged 55 to 70 with HTLV-1-associated myelopathy (HAM/TSP). The sequencing sample was made of PBMCs. CDR3 sequence: CASSIQGGGTEAFF. In DNA form, the CDR3 reads TGTGCCAGTAGTATACAGGGGGGGGGCACTGAAGCTTTCTTT.